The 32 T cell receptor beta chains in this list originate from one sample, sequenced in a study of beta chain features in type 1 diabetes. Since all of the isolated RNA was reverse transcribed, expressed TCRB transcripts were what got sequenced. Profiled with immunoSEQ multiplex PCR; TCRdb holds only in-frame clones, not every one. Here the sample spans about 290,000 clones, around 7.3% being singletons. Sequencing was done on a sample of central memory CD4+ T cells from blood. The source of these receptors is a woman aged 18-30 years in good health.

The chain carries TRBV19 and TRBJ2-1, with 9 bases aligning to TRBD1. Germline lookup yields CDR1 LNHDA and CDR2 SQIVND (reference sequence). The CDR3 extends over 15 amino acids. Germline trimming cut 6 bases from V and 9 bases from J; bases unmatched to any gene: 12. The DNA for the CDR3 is TGTGCCAGTAGGACCGGGACAGGGCCGGTTATTGAGCAGTTCTTC. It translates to CASRTGTGPVIEQFF.

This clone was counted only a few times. As DNA, the CDR3 is TGTGCCAGCAACTCCGGGACCCGGGCCTACGAGCAGTACTTC. This gives the protein CASNSGTRAYEQYF. This sequence joins TRBV2 and TRBJ2-7, with D perhaps being TRBD1 or TRBD2 (5 bases each). This CDR3 is built from 14 residues. CDR1 is SNHLY and CDR2 is FYNNEI in the germline V gene. With 7 bases removed from V and 2 bases from J, the gap between germline ends came to 15 bases. The full variable domain, rest sourced from reference TRBV2 and TRBJ2-7, is EPEVTQTPSHQVTQMGQEVILRCVPISNHLYFYWYRQILGQKVEFLVSFYNNEISEKSEIFDDQFSVERPDGSNFTLKIRSTKLEDSAMYFCASNSGTRAYEQYFGPGTRLTVT.

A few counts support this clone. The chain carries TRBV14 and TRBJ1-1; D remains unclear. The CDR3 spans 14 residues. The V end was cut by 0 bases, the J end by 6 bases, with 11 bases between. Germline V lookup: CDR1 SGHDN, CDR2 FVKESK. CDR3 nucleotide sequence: TGTGCCAGCAGCCAAGACCGCGGTTTTCCTGAAGCTTTCTTT. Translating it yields CASSQDRGFPEAFF.

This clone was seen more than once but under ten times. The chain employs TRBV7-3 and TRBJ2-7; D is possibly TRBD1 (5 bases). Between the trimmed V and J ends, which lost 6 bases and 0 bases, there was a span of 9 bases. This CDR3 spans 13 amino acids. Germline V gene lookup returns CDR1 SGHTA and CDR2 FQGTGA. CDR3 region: CASRKTGSYEQYF. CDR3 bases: TGTGCCAGCAGGAAAACAGGCTCCTACGAGCAGTACTTC. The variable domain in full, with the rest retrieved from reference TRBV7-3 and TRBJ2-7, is GAGVSQTPSNKVTEKGKYVELRCDPISGHTALYWYRQSLGQGPEFLIYFQGTGAADDSGLPNDRFFAVRPEGSVSTLKIQRTERGDSAVYLCASRKTGSYEQYFGPGTRLTVT.

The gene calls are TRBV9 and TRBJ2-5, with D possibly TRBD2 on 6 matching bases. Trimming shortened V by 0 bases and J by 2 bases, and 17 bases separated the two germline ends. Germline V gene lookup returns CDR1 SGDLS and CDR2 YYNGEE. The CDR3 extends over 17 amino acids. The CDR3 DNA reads TGTGCCAGCAGCGTAGGTTTAGGGCGGGGACCTCAAGAGACCCAGTACTTC. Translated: CASSVGLGRGPQETQYF.

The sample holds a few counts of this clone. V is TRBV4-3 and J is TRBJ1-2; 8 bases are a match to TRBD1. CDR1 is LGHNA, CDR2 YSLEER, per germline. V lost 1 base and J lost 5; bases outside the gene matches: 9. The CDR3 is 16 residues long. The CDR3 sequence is CASSQGASRGLYGYTF. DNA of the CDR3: TGCGCCAGCAGCCAAGGGGCCTCCAGGGGGCTATATGGCTACACCTTC.

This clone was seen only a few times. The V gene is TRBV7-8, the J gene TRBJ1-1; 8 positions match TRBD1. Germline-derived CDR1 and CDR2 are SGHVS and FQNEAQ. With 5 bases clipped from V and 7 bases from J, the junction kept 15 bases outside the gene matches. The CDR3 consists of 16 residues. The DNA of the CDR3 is TGTGCCAGCAGCCGGCTCGGGCAGGGGGCGTACATTGAAGCTTTCTTT. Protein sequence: CASSRLGQGAYIEAFF.

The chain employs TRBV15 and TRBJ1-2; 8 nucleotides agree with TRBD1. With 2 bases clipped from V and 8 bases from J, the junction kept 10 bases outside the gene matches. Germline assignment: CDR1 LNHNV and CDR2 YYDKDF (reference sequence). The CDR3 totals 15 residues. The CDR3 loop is CATSRTRTGFEGYTF. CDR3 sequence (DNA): TGTGCCACCAGCAGAACTCGGACAGGGTTTGAAGGCTACACCTTC. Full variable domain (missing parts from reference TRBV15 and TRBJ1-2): DAMVIQNPRYQVTQFGKPVTLSCSQTLNHNVMYWYQQKSSQAPKLLFHYYDKDFNNEADTPDNFQSRRPNTSFCFLDIRSPGLGDTAMYLCATSRTRTGFEGYTFGSGTRLTVV.

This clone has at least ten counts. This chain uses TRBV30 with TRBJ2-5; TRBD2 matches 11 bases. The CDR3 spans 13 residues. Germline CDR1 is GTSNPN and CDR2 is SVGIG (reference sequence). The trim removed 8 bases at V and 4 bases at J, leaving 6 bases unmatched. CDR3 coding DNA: TGTGCCGGGCGACTAGCGGGGAGAGAGACCCAGTACTTC. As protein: CAGRLAGRETQYF.

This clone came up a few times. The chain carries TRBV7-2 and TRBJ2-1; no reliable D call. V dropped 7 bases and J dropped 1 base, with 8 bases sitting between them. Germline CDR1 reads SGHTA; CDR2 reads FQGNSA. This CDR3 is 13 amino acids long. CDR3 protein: CASILMSYNEQFF. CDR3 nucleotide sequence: TGTGCCAGCATCCTGATGTCCTACAATGAGCAGTTCTTC. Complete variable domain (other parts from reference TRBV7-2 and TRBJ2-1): GAGVSQSPSNKVTEKGKDVELRCDPISGHTALYWYRQSLGQGLEFLIYFQGNSAPDKSGLPSDRFSAERTGGSVSTLTIQRTQQEDSAVYLCASILMSYNEQFFGPGTRLTVL.

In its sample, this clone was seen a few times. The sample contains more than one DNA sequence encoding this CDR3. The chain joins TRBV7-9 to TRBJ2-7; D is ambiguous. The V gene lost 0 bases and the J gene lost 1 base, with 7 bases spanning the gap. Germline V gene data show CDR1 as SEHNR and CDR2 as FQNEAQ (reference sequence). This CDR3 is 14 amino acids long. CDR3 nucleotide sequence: TGTGCCAGCAGCTTAGCGGGTGGTTCCTACGAGCAGTACTTC. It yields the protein CASSLAGGSYEQYF.

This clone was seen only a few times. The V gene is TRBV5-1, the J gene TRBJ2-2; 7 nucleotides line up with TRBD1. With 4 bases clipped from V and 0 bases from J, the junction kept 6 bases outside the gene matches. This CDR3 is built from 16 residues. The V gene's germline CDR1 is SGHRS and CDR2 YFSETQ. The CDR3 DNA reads TGCGCCAGCAGCGTGGGGACAGCGACGAACACCGGGGAGCTGTTTTTT. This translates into CASSVGTATNTGELFF. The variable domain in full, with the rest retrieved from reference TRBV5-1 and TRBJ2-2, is KAGVTQTPRYLIKTRGQQVTLSCSPISGHRSVSWYQQTPGQGLQFLFEYFSETQRNKGNFPGRFSGRQFSNSRSEMNVSTLELGDSALYLCASSVGTATNTGELFFGEGSRLTVL.

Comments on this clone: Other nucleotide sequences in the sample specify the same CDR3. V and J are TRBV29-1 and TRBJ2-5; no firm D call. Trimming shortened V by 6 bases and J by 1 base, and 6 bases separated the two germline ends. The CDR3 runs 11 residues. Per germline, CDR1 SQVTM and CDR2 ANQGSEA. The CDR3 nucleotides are TGCAGCGTCGGAACCCAAGAGACCCAGTACTTC. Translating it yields CSVGTQETQYF.

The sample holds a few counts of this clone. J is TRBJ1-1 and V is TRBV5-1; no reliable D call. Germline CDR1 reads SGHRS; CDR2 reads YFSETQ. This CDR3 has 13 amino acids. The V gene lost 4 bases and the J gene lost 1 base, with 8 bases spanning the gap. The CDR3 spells CASSPQGNTEAFF. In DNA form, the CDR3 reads TGCGCCAGCAGCCCTCAAGGGAACACTGAAGCTTTCTTT.

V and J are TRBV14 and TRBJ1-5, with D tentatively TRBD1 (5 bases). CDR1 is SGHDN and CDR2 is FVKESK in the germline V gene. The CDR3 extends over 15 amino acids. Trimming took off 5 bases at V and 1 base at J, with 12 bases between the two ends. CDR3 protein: CASSSGGRSNQPQHF. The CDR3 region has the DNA TGTGCCAGCAGCTCCGGGGGTCGGAGCAATCAGCCCCAGCATTTT.

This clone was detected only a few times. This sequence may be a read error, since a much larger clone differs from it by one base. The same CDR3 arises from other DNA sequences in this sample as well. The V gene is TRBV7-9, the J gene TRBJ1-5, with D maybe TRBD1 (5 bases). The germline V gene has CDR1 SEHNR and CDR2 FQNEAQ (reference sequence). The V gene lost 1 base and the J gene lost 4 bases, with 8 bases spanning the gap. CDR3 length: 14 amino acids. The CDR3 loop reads CASSLVGGNQPQHF. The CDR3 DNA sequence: TGTGCCAGCAGCTTAGTTGGGGGGAATCAGCCCCAGCATTTT.

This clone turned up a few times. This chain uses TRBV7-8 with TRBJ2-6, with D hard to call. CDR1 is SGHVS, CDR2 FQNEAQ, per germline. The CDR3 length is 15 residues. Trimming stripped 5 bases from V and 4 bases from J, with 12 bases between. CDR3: CASSHALTGANVLTF. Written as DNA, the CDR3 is TGTGCCAGCAGCCATGCGCTAACCGGGGCCAACGTCCTGACTTTC.

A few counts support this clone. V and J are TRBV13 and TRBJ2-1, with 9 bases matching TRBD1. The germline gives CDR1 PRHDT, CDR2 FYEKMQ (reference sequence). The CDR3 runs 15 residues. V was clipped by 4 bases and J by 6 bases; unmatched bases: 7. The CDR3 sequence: CASSSYRGRGNEQFF. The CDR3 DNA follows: TGTGCCAGCAGCTCATACAGGGGGCGCGGCAATGAGCAGTTCTTC.

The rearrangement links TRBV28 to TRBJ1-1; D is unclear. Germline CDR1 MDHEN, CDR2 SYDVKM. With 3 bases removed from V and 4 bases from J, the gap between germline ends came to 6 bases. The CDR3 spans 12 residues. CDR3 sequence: CASSFQPTEAFF. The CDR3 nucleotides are TGTGCCAGCAGTTTCCAGCCCACTGAAGCTTTCTTT. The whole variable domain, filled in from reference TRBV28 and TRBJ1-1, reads DVKVTQSSRYLVKRTGEKVFLECVQDMDHENMFWYRQDPGLGLRLIYFSYDVKMKEKGDIPEGYSVSREKKERFSLILESASTNQTSMYLCASSFQPTEAFFGQGTRLTVV.

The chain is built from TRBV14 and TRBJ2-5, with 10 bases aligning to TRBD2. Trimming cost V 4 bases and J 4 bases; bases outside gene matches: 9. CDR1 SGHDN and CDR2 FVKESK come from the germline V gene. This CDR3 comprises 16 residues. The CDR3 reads CASSLGLAGAGETQYF. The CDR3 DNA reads TGTGCCAGCAGCCTTGGGCTAGCGGGAGCGGGAGAGACCCAGTACTTC.

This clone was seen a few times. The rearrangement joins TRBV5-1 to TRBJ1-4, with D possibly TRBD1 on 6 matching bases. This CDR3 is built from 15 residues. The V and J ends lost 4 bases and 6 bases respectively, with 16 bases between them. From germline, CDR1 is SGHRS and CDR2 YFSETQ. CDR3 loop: CASSPGQLPDEKLFF. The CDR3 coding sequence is TGCGCCAGCAGCCCCGGACAGCTTCCTGATGAAAAACTGTTTTTT.

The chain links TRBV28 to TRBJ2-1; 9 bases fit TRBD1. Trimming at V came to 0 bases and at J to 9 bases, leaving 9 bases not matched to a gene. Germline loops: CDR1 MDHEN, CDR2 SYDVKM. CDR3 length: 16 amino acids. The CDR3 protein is CASSLWGQGTGSEQFF. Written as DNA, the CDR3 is TGTGCCAGCAGTTTATGGGGACAGGGAACGGGCAGTGAGCAGTTCTTC.

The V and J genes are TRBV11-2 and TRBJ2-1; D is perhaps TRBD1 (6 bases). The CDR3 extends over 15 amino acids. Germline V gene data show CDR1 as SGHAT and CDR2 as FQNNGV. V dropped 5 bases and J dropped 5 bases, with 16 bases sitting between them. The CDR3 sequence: CASSPGAGTHNEQFF. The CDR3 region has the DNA TGTGCCAGCAGCCCCGGAGCAGGGACACACAATGAGCAGTTCTTC.

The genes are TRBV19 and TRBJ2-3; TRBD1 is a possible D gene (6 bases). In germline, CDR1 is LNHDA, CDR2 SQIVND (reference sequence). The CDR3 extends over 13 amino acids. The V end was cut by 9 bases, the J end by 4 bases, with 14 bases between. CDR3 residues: CASTGWGPDTQYF. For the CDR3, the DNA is TGTGCCAGCACTGGTTGGGGGCCAGATACGCAGTATTTT.

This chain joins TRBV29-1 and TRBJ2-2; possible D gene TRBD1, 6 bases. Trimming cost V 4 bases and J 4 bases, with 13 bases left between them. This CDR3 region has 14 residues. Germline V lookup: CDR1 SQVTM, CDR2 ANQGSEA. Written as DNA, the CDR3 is TGCAGCGTTGCACCGGGACACATCACCGGGGAGCTGTTTTTT. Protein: CSVAPGHITGELFF.

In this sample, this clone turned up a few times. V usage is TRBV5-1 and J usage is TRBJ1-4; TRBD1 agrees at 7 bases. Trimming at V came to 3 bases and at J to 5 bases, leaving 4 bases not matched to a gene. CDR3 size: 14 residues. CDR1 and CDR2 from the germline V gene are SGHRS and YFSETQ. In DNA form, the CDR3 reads TGCGCCAGCAGCTCGACAGGGACGAATGAAAAACTGTTTTTT. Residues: CASSSTGTNEKLFF. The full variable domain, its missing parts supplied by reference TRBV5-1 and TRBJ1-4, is KAGVTQTPRYLIKTRGQQVTLSCSPISGHRSVSWYQQTPGQGLQFLFEYFSETQRNKGNFPGRFSGRQFSNSRSEMNVSTLELGDSALYLCASSSTGTNEKLFFGSGTQLSVL.

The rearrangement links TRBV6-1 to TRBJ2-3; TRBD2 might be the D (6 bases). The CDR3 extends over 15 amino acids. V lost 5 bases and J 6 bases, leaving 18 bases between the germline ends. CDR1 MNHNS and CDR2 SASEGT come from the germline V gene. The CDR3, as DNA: TGTGCCAGCAGTAGGGACTGGACTGGCAAGGATACGCAGTATTTT. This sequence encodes CASSRDWTGKDTQYF.

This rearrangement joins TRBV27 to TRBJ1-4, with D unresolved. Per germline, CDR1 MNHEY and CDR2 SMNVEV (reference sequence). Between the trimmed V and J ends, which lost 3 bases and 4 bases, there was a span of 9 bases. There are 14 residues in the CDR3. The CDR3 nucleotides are TGTGCCAGCAGTTTTTCGGGAAGTAATGAAAAACTGTTTTTT. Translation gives CASSFSGSNEKLFF.

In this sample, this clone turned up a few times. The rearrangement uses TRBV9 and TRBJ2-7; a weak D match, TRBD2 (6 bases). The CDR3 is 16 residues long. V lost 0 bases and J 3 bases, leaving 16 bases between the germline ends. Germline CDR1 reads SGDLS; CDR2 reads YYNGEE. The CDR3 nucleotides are TGTGCCAGCAGCGTAGTATCTGCGGGAACCTACTACGAGCAGTACTTC. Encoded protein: CASSVVSAGTYYEQYF.

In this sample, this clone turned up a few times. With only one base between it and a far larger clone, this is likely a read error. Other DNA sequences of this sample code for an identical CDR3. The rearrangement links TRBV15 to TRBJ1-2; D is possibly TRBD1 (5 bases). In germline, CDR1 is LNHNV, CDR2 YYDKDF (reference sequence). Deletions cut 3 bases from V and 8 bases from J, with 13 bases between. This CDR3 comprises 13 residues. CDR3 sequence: CATSRAGKGGYTF. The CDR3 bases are TGTGCCACCAGCAGGGCAGGGAAGGGGGGCTACACCTTC.

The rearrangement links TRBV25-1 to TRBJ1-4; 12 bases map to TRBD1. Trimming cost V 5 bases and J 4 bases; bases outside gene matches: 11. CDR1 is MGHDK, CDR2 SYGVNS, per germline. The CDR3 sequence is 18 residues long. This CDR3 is CASSPLWDRGRGNEKLFF. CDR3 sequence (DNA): TGTGCCAGCAGTCCGTTGTGGGACAGGGGGCGCGGTAATGAAAAACTGTTTTTT.

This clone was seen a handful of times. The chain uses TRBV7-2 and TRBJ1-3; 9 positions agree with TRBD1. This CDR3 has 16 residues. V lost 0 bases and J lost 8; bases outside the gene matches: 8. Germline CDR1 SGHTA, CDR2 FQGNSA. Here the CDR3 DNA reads TGTGCCAGCAGCTTAGCCTGGACAGGGGCCGTAGACACCATATATTTT. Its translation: CASSLAWTGAVDTIYF. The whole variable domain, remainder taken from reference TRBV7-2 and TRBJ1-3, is GAGVSQSPSNKVTEKGKDVELRCDPISGHTALYWYRQSLGQGLEFLIYFQGNSAPDKSGLPSDRFSAERTGGSVSTLTIQRTQQEDSAVYLCASSLAWTGAVDTIYFGEGSWLTVV.